This TCR beta chain was sequenced in a study of the immune and genomic landscape of osteosarcoma. On the study more broadly: Over 65% presented with localized disease at diagnosis. Whole-study results and caveats: Productive clonality was low overall, averaging roughly 0.1, maximum 0.3 to 0.35. Immune-hot C3 tumors showed higher but still low clonality than cold C1. Roughly five repertoires, each under 100 clonotypes, were dominated by one hyperexpanded clone.

Germline values: CDR1 GTSNPN, CDR2 SVGIG (reference sequence). The CDR3 has 17 residues. V lost 2 bases, J lost 2 bases, and 12 bases stayed unmatched. Poor-prognosis osteosarcoma patients supplied post-treatment primary, local recurrence and metastasis tumor specimens. Generated by immunoSEQ multiplex PCR, the TCRdb table keeps only in-frame clones and is missing some. The data show roughly 10,000 clones, about 72% seen once. As for this clone: As yet, its antigen is unknown.

Sequences were obtained from osteosarcoma tumor tissue from the lung. This TCR came from a human donor with osteosarcoma. The chain is built from TRBV30 and TRBJ1-3; 7 bases align to TRBD1. The CDR3 nucleotides are TGTGCCTGGAGTATATTCGCAGGGGGTTCAACTGGAAACACCATATATTTT. Protein product: CAWSIFAGGSTGNTIYF.